These 13 T cell receptor beta chains came from one sample sequenced in a study of T cell responses to AZD1222 COVID-19 vaccine. Data came from immunoSEQ multiplex PCR; TCRdb stores just in-frame clones and leaves some out. The table has 140,000 to 150,000 clones, about 93% seen once. The sequencing used peripheral blood, collected on day 0 of MenACWY control vaccination. These receptors were taken from an adult in good health.

This rearrangement joins TRBV14 to TRBJ1-1; D ambiguous. V lost 0 bases, J lost 4 bases, and 9 bases lay in between. The CDR3 runs 14 residues. Germline CDR1 SGHDN, CDR2 FVKESK. The DNA for the CDR3 is TGTGCCAGCAGCCAAGATCGTGGTCTCACTGAAGCTTTCTTT. Its protein product is CASSQDRGLTEAFF.

The chain uses TRBV7-6 and TRBJ2-7; a possible D gene is TRBD1 (6 bases). CDR3 length: 16 residues. Germline CDR1 reads SGHVS; CDR2 reads FNYEAQ. V gave up 5 bases and J gave up 4 bases, with 21 bases separating them. CDR3 region: CASSPSGVARWYEQYF. Here the CDR3 DNA reads TGTGCCAGCAGCCCCTCAGGGGTAGCTAGATGGTACGAGCAGTACTTC.

This clone has just one count. This chain connects TRBV27 to TRBJ2-4; 7 bases match TRBD1. This CDR3 has 16 amino acids. V dropped 7 bases and J dropped 8; count of bases not matched to a gene: 17. The germline V gene has CDR1 MNHEY and CDR2 SMNVEV (reference sequence). The CDR3 reads CASTPIGQARGYIQYF. The CDR3 DNA is TGTGCCAGCACCCCTATCGGACAGGCGAGAGGATACATTCAGTACTTC.

This rearrangement joins TRBV7-9 to TRBJ1-2; D remains unclear. V was clipped by 5 bases and J by 6 bases, with 16 bases between them. The CDR3 loop spans 14 amino acids. Looked up from germline, CDR1 is SEHNR and CDR2 is FQNEAQ (reference sequence). The CDR3 DNA follows: TGTGCCAGCAGCCCATTTAGGGTACCCCATGGCTACACCTTC. Translation: CASSPFRVPHGYTF.

V gene TRBV5-1 combines with J gene TRBJ1-2, with D perhaps TRBD1 (5 bases). Germline V gene data show CDR1 as SGHRS and CDR2 as YFSETQ. V lost 2 bases, J lost 7 bases, and 21 bases lay in between. There are 16 residues in the CDR3. DNA of the CDR3: TGCGCCAGCAGCTTCGAACTCGTTATCGGGGGGTCTGGCTACACCTTC. Residues: CASSFELVIGGSGYTF.

V and J are TRBV19 and TRBJ2-1; weak D call: TRBD1 (6 bases). With 4 bases removed from V and 4 bases from J, the gap between germline ends came to 17 bases. CDR1 is LNHDA and CDR2 is SQIVND in the germline V gene (reference sequence). There are 16 residues in the CDR3. CDR3 nucleotides: TGTGCCAGTAGTACTCCGAGCCGGGACAAATACAATGAGCAGTTCTTC. Translated: CASSTPSRDKYNEQFF.

The chain joins TRBV2 to TRBJ1-3; the D is unclear. The CDR3 loop spans 13 amino acids. V was pared by 6 bases and J by 2 bases, with 8 bases between. Per the germline V gene, CDR1 is SNHLY and CDR2 is FYNNEI. As DNA, the CDR3 is TGTGCCAGCAGCATGGGAACTGGAAACACCATATATTTT. Its translation is CASSMGTGNTIYF. Supplemented by reference TRBV2 and TRBJ1-3, the full variable domain reads EPEVTQTPSHQVTQMGQEVILRCVPISNHLYFYWYRQILGQKVEFLVSFYNNEISEKSEIFDDQFSVERPDGSNFTLKIRSTKLEDSAMYFCASSMGTGNTIYFGEGSWLTVV.

V and J are TRBV25-1 and TRBJ1-6; 9 positions match TRBD1. The CDR3 is 15 residues long. Per germline, CDR1 MGHDK and CDR2 SYGVNS. V trimming: 5 bases; J trimming: 10 bases; junction bases outside the gene matches: 9. In nucleotides, the CDR3 is TGTGCCAGCAGTCCTTACGGACAGGGGAACTCACCCCTCCACTTT. The encoded protein is CASSPYGQGNSPLHF.

The rearrangement uses TRBV28 and TRBJ1-6; no firm D call. Deletions cut 5 bases from V and 8 bases from J, with 4 bases between. CDR3 length: 11 residues. Germline V CDR1 and CDR2: MDHEN, SYDVKM. The CDR3 here is CASSADSPLHF. The CDR3 nucleotides are TGTGCCAGCAGTGCTGATTCACCCCTCCACTTT.

In DNA, the CDR3 is TGCGCCAGCAGCCCCGGACAGGGAACAGATACGCAGTATTTT. Translating gives CASSPGQGTDTQYF. The chain is built from TRBV4-1 and TRBJ2-3; the match to TRBD1 covers 8 bases. The J segment lost 3 bases and the V segment lost 4 bases, leaving 3 bases of the junction unmatched. The CDR3 totals 14 residues. From germline, CDR1 is MGHRA and CDR2 YSYEKL.

The chain is built from TRBV19 and TRBJ2-6, with 7 bases lining up with TRBD2. CDR1 is LNHDA and CDR2 is SQIVND in the germline V gene (reference sequence). The CDR3 has 17 residues. J gave up 0 bases and V 6 bases, and 8 bases lay outside the gene matches. For the CDR3, the DNA is TGTGCCAGTAGCCTGGGAGGGCCAAGCTCTGGGGCCAACGTCCTGACTTTC. Encoded protein: CASSLGGPSSGANVLTF.

This chain connects TRBV19 to TRBJ2-1, with a tentative D call TRBD2 (5 bases). Germline CDR1 LNHDA, CDR2 SQIVND (reference sequence). Trimming cost V 3 bases and J 7 bases, with 16 bases left between them. The CDR3 runs to 15 residues. The CDR3 DNA reads as TGTGCCAGTAGTATTCCGGGGTCTAGCAGAAATGAGCAGTTCTTC. This translates into CASSIPGSSRNEQFF.

V usage is TRBV3-1 (or the pseudogene TRBV3-2) and J usage is TRBJ1-1, with D possibly matching TRBD1 (6 bases). Germline V gene lookup returns CDR1 LGHDT and CDR2 YNNKEL (reference sequence). Trimming pared 1 base from V and 8 bases from J, leaving 14 bases between. This CDR3 contains 14 residues. The CDR3 protein is CASSQVGRGAEAFF. The DNA for the CDR3 is TGTGCCAGCAGCCAAGTAGGTCGGGGGGCGGAAGCTTTCTTT.